A single sample gave rise to the 2 T cell receptor beta chains below, sequenced in a study of quantifying T cell responses using KT2 cells. Study-wide context: cDNA was made from DNase-treated RNA using alpha and beta constant primers.

An oligo carrying a UMI was ligated to the cDNA 3' end. The first PCR ran roughly 4 cycles with an equimolar RC1.1 and RC1.2 beta primer mix. A single record per CDR3 protein comes from TCRdb applying MiXCR to the UMI-ligation and nested PCR reads. The sample lists tens of thousands of distinct CDR3 sequences, approximately 10% seen once, with roughly a tenth in the top ten. The sample was PBMCs spiked with cells of the T cell clone KT2. These receptors were obtained from a human donor.

This clonotype has more than one count but fewer than ten. This chain links TRBV6-1 with TRBJ2-6, with a weak D call TRBD2 (6 bases). The CDR3 totals 19 residues. Germline CDR1 MNHNS, CDR2 SASEGT. Trimming left V 5 bases short and J 1 base short, with 21 bases between. The CDR3, as DNA: TGTGCCAGCAGTCCACGACGTGAAGGGAGGTATTCTGGGGCCAACGTCCTGACTTTC. Amino acid sequence: CASSPRREGRYSGANVLTF.

The genes are TRBV6-5 and TRBJ1-2, with D unresolved. CDR1 is MNHEY and CDR2 is SVGAGI in the germline V gene. The CDR3 contains 15 residues. The germline V and J ends were trimmed by 4 bases and 2 bases, with 14 bases remaining between them. For the CDR3, the DNA is TGTGCCAGCAGTTCCCCCCGCGGAGTCAACTATGGCTACACCTTC. Its protein product is CASSSPRGVNYGYTF.